A single sample is the source of the 21 T cell receptor beta chains below, sequenced in a study of blood T cell repertoires in COVID-19 (TCRdb year 2020). Library creation used the immunoSEQ multiplex PCR assay. In TCRdb, the immuneACCESS table is reduced to in-frame sequences with V and J assigned. These tables do not hold every clone; where another copy was compared, an unresolved V gene accounts for under half, and the others remain unexplained. Within this sample are about 240,000 clones, with roughly 91% of them counted one time only. The biggest ten clones account for 3.5% to 4.5% of the sample. Sequencing was done on a sample of PBMCs or T cells enriched from blood (not recorded which). The source is a woman aged 25 to 39 who had recovered from COVID-19.

The chain couples TRBV28 to TRBJ2-1; D may be TRBD1 (5 bases). Germline V lookup: CDR1 MDHEN, CDR2 SYDVKM. The CDR3 is made up of 14 amino acids. Trimming cost V 3 bases and J 4 bases, with 10 bases left between them. This CDR3 is CASSFRQFYNEQFF. The CDR3 nucleotides read TGTGCCAGCAGTTTCAGACAGTTTTACAATGAGCAGTTCTTC.

This clone has more than one count but fewer than ten. This rearrangement joins TRBV6-6 to TRBJ1-1; 8 nucleotides agree with TRBD1. Germline CDR1 is MNHNY and CDR2 is SVGAGI (reference sequence). Trimming cost V 6 bases and J 5 bases; bases outside gene matches: 5. The CDR3 has 13 amino acids. The CDR3 bases are TGTGCCAGCAGCGGACAGGGAAGGACTGAAGCTTTCTTT. It specifies CASSGQGRTEAFF.

The rearrangement joins TRBV5-4 to TRBJ2-5; D is ambiguous. The CDR3 spans 17 residues. With 3 bases removed from V and 1 base from J, the gap between germline ends came to 19 bases. CDR1 is SGHNT, CDR2 YYREEE, per germline (reference sequence). The CDR3 reads CASSSPRVRGTQETQYF. CDR3 in DNA: TGTGCCAGCAGCTCGCCCCGCGTCCGCGGAACCCAAGAGACCCAGTACTTC.

V is TRBV6-6 and J is TRBJ1-4, with 8 bases matching TRBD1. Trimming took 5 bases from V and 2 from J; bases not matched to a gene: 10. The CDR3 length is 17 residues. Germline V gives CDR1 MNHNY, CDR2 SVGAGI (reference sequence). This CDR3 reads CASSHTAGGTTNEKLFF. In DNA form, the CDR3 reads TGTGCCAGCAGTCATACCGCAGGGGGCACGACTAATGAAAAACTGTTTTTT.

Worth noting for this clone: This same CDR3 is encoded by further DNA sequences in the sample. The CDR3 DNA sequence: TGTGCCAGCAGCCCGACAGAAAACTATGGCTACACCTTC. It codes for CASSPTENYGYTF. The chain links TRBV6-5 to TRBJ1-2, with D possibly being TRBD1 (5 bases). The length of the CDR3 is 13 residues. Germline V gene data show CDR1 as MNHEY and CDR2 as SVGAGI. Trimming pared 6 bases from V and 2 bases from J, leaving 10 bases between.

V usage is TRBV19 and J usage is TRBJ1-5; TRBD1 might be the D (5 bases). The CDR3 has 16 amino acids. V was cut by 1 base and J by 0 bases, with 10 bases left in between. CDR1 and CDR2 (germline): LNHDA, SQIVND (reference sequence). The CDR3 region is CASSIGAGFSNQPQHF. CDR3 coding DNA: TGTGCCAGTAGTATAGGGGCAGGGTTTAGCAATCAGCCCCAGCATTTT. The full variable domain, in which reference TRBV19 and TRBJ1-5 provide the parts outside the CDR3, is DGGITQSPKYLFRKEGQNVTLSCEQNLNHDAMYWYRQDPGQGLRLIYYSQIVNDFQKGDIAEGYSVSREKKESFPLTVTSAQKNPTAFYLCASSIGAGFSNQPQHFGDGTRLSIL.

The chain joins TRBV28 to TRBJ1-2; 8 bases line up with TRBD1. CDR3 size: 13 residues. CDR1 and CDR2 (germline): MDHEN, SYDVKM. Trimming cost V 6 bases and J 6 bases; bases outside gene matches: 6. The CDR3 DNA reads as TGTGCCAGCAGACTGGGACAGGTTAATGGCTACACCTTC. It codes for CASRLGQVNGYTF.

CDR3 in DNA: TGTGCCAGCAGTTACGGCAGGATTGAAGCTTTCTTT. Translated, it gives CASSYGRIEAFF. J is TRBJ1-1 and V is TRBV6-2 or TRBV6-3; D uncertain. The germline V and J ends were trimmed by 2 bases and 7 bases, with 8 bases remaining between them. Germline V gene sequence: CDR1 MNHEY, CDR2 SVGEGT. The CDR3 contains 12 residues.

In DNA, the CDR3 is TGTGCCAGCAGCCTAACACGGCGAACAGGGTCGAACACTGAAGCTTTCTTT. As protein: CASSLTRRTGSNTEAFF. V is TRBV9 and J is TRBJ1-1, with a weak D call TRBD1 (6 bases). V lost 4 bases to trimming and J lost 1 base, with 20 bases between them. The CDR3 runs 17 residues. Per the germline V gene, CDR1 is SGDLS and CDR2 is YYNGEE.

The V gene is TRBV7-2, the J gene TRBJ2-7; 13 bases match TRBD2. The CDR3 has 15 amino acids. V shed 5 bases and J 2 bases; nucleotides not matched to a gene: 3. Germline V gene lookup returns CDR1 SGHTA and CDR2 FQGNSA. The CDR3 sequence: CASSLLAGGPYEQYF. CDR3 in DNA: TGTGCCAGCAGCCTACTAGCGGGAGGGCCCTACGAGCAGTACTTC.

V is TRBV7-9 and J is TRBJ2-1; D gene uncertain. The CDR3 is 16 amino acids. CDR1 is SEHNR and CDR2 is FQNEAQ in the germline V gene (reference sequence). Trimming pared 0 bases from V and 3 bases from J, leaving 12 bases between. The CDR3 region is CASSLAAQYYYNEQFF. CDR3 DNA sequence: TGTGCCAGCAGCTTAGCGGCCCAATATTACTACAATGAGCAGTTCTTC.

This clone was seen a single time. This chain uses TRBV11-2 with TRBJ1-6; 7 nucleotides agree with TRBD1. J lost 7 bases, V lost 4 bases, and 13 bases had no gene match. Per the germline V gene, CDR1 is SGHAT and CDR2 is FQNNGV. This CDR3 is 17 amino acids long. The CDR3 nucleotides read TGTGCCAGCAGCTCCACATGGGGACAGTTTTCAAATTCACCCCTCCACTTT. Translated, it gives CASSSTWGQFSNSPLHF.

This chain joins TRBV28 and TRBJ2-1; 9 bases are shared with TRBD2. This CDR3 is 13 amino acids long. Germline CDR1 MDHEN, CDR2 SYDVKM. Unmatched junction bases numbered 4, after V lost 8 bases and J lost 5 bases. The CDR3 here is CASRRLADNEQFF. The CDR3 DNA reads TGTGCCAGCCGGAGACTAGCGGACAATGAGCAGTTCTTC.

The chain couples TRBV7-2 to TRBJ1-4; D possibly corresponds to TRBD1 (5 bases). Trimming removed 5 bases from V and 3 bases from J, with 13 bases in between. This CDR3 has 15 residues. Germline V gene sequence: CDR1 SGHTA, CDR2 FQGNSA. This CDR3 is CASSVLGQPNEKLFF. CDR3 sequence (DNA): TGTGCCAGCAGCGTCTTGGGGCAACCTAATGAAAAACTGTTTTTT.

The V gene is TRBV19, the J gene TRBJ1-5; D gene ambiguous. The CDR3 consists of 13 residues. V was pared by 7 bases and J by 4 bases, with 11 bases between. Germline loops: CDR1 LNHDA, CDR2 SQIVND (reference sequence). CDR3 region: CASKKSANQPQHF. CDR3 in DNA: TGTGCCAGTAAGAAGTCAGCGAATCAGCCCCAGCATTTT.

The chain combines TRBV11-2 with TRBJ1-1; maybe TRBD1 (5 bases). CDR3 length: 15 residues. Trimming took off 5 bases at V and 0 bases at J, with 13 bases between the two ends. Germline V gene lookup returns CDR1 SGHAT and CDR2 FQNNGV. For the CDR3, the DNA is TGTGCCAGCAGCCGAACGGGACTCCTGAACACTGAAGCTTTCTTT. Translated, it gives CASSRTGLLNTEAFF.

The chain employs TRBV7-8 and TRBJ2-2; D remains ambiguous. The CDR3 contains 13 residues. The V end was cut by 8 bases, the J end by 6 bases, with 13 bases between. Germline V lookup: CDR1 SGHVS, CDR2 FQNEAQ. The CDR3 region has the DNA TGTGCCAGCCAACCATCCCCGGCCGGGGAGCTGTTTTTT. Encoded protein: CASQPSPAGELFF.

This clone has only a few counts. This chain uses TRBV7-2 with TRBJ1-1; D is possibly TRBD1 (6 bases). The germline V gene encodes CDR1 SGHTA and CDR2 FQGNSA. This CDR3 has 15 amino acids. Trimming pared 4 bases from V and 2 bases from J, leaving 14 bases between. CDR3 in DNA: TGTGCCAGCAGCTCGCCAGGGGTAATAAACACTGAAGCTTTCTTT. This encodes CASSSPGVINTEAFF.

V and J are TRBV28 and TRBJ2-5, with 12 bases matching TRBD2. Trimming at V came to 1 base and at J to 4 bases, leaving 4 bases not matched to a gene. Germline assignment: CDR1 MDHEN and CDR2 SYDVKM. The CDR3 is made up of 16 amino acids. The CDR3 loop reads CASSLYLAGGLETQYF. The CDR3 DNA is TGTGCCAGCAGTTTATACCTAGCGGGAGGGCTAGAGACCCAGTACTTC. Full variable domain (rest looked up from reference TRBV28 and TRBJ2-5): DVKVTQSSRYLVKRTGEKVFLECVQDMDHENMFWYRQDPGLGLRLIYFSYDVKMKEKGDIPEGYSVSREKKERFSLILESASTNQTSMYLCASSLYLAGGLETQYFGPGTRLLVL.

This clone was observed a few times. The chain carries TRBV7-2 and TRBJ1-2, with D possibly being TRBD1 (5 bases). Looked up from germline, CDR1 is SGHTA and CDR2 is FQGNSA. The CDR3 consists of 15 residues. V lost 2 bases, J lost 0 bases, and 10 bases lay in between. DNA of the CDR3: TGTGCCAGCAGCTTATCGGGAGGGGCTAACTATGGCTACACCTTC. Translation: CASSLSGGANYGYTF. The full variable domain, rest sourced from reference TRBV7-2 and TRBJ1-2, is GAGVSQSPSNKVTEKGKDVELRCDPISGHTALYWYRQSLGQGLEFLIYFQGNSAPDKSGLPSDRFSAERTGGSVSTLTIQRTQQEDSAVYLCASSLSGGANYGYTFGSGTRLTVV.

The chain carries TRBV27 and TRBJ2-7; D call uncertain. This CDR3 is 11 amino acids long. Germline CDR1 reads MNHEY; CDR2 reads SMNVEV (reference sequence). The V end lost 6 bases, the J end lost 3 bases, and 6 bases lay between the germline ends. CDR3 protein: CASSPGYEQYF. CDR3 bases: TGTGCCAGCAGCCCGGGCTACGAGCAGTACTTC.